This T cell receptor beta chain came from a study of shared clonotypes between healthy human individuals. Study observations and caveats: Larger estimated richness was generally recorded for naive subsets relative to memory subsets.

A remark on this clone: Its target is not known.

This CDR3 spans 17 amino acids. Looked up from germline, CDR1 is SGHTA and CDR2 is FQGNSA. V lost 0 bases to trimming and J lost 1 base; unmatched junction nucleotides: 6. Some 30,000 T cell genomes, or approximately 200 ng DNA, went into the sorted-subset replicate PCRs. Only in-frame clones appear in the TCRdb table, and some are missing; sequencing was by immunoSEQ multiplex PCR. The profile shows 550,000 to 800,000 clones, around 91% of them singletons. V usage is TRBV7-2 and J usage is TRBJ2-1; 7 positions match TRBD2. Sequencing was carried out using memory CD8+ T cells from PBMCs. The sample's subset: CD45RO+ cells pooled with CCR7-negative TemRA cells. This TCR came from a man aged 18 to 29 in good health. Some clones in this sample may be carry-over from other donors' samples. Here the CDR3 DNA reads TGTGCCAGCAGCTTAGCGGGAGGGAAAACATCCTACAATGAGCAGTTCTTC. Amino acid sequence: CASSLAGGKTSYNEQFF.